This paragraph covers one T cell receptor beta chain sequence. Its antigen remains unknown. Generated by immunoSEQ multiplex PCR, the TCRdb table keeps only in-frame clones and is missing some. The sample holds 43,000 or so clones, more than 70% seen once. Germline assignment: CDR1 SGHTA and CDR2 FQGTGA. The CDR3 is 16 residues long. J was trimmed by 3 bases and V by 5 bases; bases with no gene match: 4. This sample was taken from a study of OX40 agonist ivuxolimab in advanced cancers. The overall study: Patients in the trial were receiving intravenous ivuxolimab every 2 weeks, at doses of 0.01 to 10 mg/kg. Among those enrolled, mean age was about 58 years (range about 23 to 90) and 75% to 85% were male.

Whole-study results and caveats: In general, CD8+ T cells held more expanded clones than CD4+ did, on average.

The clonotype comes from an adult with an advanced solid tumor such as melanoma, head and neck, liver or kidney cancer. This chain uses TRBV7-3 with TRBJ2-1; TRBD2 matches 13 bases. The input for sequencing was CD4+ or CD8+ T cells sorted from blood, taken in a trial of the OX40 agonist ivuxolimab. The CDR3 region has the DNA TGTGCCAGCAGCCCAGGGACTAGCGGGGTCTACAATGAGCAGTTCTTC. Residues: CASSPGTSGVYNEQFF.